The present T cell receptor (beta chain) was sequenced within a study of graft-versus-host responses after intestinal transplantation. With regard to this clone: Its antigen is currently unknown.

The table came from immunoSEQ multiplex PCR; TCRdb's copy has only in-frame clones and leaves some out. The data show 90,000 to 150,000 clones, 90% to 95% seen once. The study's findings and limits: GvH clonotypes were identified within recipient marrow, with a subset emerging first in ileum or blood.

The CDR3 loop spans 13 amino acids. CDR1 and CDR2 (germline): MNHEY, SMNVEV (reference sequence). V was cut by 10 bases and J by 1 base, with 14 bases left in between. The TCR was taken from a human donor who received an intestinal transplant. The sequencing used unstimulated CD8+ T cells sorted from spleen or lymph node cells, collected before intestinal transplant. This rearrangement joins TRBV27 to TRBJ2-7; D is possibly TRBD2 (5 bases). The CDR3 reads CATTRTGSYEQYF. The CDR3 region has the DNA TGTGCCACCACGAGGACGGGATCCTACGAGCAGTACTTC.